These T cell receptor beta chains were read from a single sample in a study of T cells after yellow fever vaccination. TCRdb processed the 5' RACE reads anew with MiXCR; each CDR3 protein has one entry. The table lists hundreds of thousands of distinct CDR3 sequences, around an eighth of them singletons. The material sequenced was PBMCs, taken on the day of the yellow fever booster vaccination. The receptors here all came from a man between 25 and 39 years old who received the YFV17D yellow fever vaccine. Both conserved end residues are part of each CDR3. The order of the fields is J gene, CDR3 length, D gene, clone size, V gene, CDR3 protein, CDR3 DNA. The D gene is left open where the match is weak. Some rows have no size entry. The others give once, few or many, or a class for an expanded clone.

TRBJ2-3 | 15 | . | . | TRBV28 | CASSLTGPLTDTQYF | TGTGCCAGCAGTCTGACGGGACCCCTCACAGATACGCAGTATTTT
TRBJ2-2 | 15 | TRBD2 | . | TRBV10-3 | CAISGAGGDTGELFF | TGTGCCATCAGTGGAGCGGGAGGGGACACCGGGGAGCTGTTTTTT
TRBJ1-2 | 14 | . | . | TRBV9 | CASSAQTGSYGYTF | TGTGCCAGCAGCGCCCAAACAGGGTCGTATGGCTACACCTTC
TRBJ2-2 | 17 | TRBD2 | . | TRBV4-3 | CASSHASGRRIAGELFF | TGCGCCAGCAGCCACGCTAGCGGGAGGAGGATCGCCGGGGAGCTGTTTTTT
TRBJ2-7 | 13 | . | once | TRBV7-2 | CASRKEVPQGQYF | TGTGCCAGCAGAAAAGAGGTGCCTCAGGGGCAGTACTTC
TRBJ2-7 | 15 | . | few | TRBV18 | CASSPAAGSLLEQYF | TGTGCCAGCTCACCAGCGGCAGGAAGCCTGCTCGAGCAGTACTTC
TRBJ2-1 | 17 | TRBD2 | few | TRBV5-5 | CASSWARASGQLVEQFF | TGTGCCAGCTCCTGGGCTAGGGCTAGCGGGCAATTGGTTGAGCAGTTCTTC
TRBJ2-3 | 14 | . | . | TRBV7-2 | CASWGWARGDTQYF | TGTGCCAGCTGGGGCTGGGCTCGCGGAGATACGCAGTATTTT
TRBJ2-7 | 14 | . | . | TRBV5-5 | CASSLGAESYEQYF | TGTGCCAGCAGCTTGGGGGCGGAGTCCTACGAGCAGTACTTC
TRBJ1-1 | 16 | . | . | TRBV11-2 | CASSLRAGTPLYEAFF | TGTGCCAGCAGCTTGCGTGCCGGGACACCTCTCTATGAAGCTTTCTTT
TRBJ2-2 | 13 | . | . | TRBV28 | CASSFRQTGELFF | TGTGCCAGCAGTTTTCGTCAGACCGGGGAGCTGTTTTTT
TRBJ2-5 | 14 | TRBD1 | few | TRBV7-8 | CASNSGTAQETQYF | TGTGCCAGCAACTCCGGGACAGCGCAAGAGACCCAGTACTTC
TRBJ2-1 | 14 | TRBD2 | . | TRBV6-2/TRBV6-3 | CASSYAGLVVEQFF | TGTGCCAGCAGTTACGCGGGACTAGTCGTTGAGCAGTTCTTC
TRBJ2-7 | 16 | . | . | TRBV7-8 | CASSLGDPPIYYEQYF | TGTGCCAGCAGCTTAGGGGACCCGCCAATTTACTACGAGCAGTACTTC
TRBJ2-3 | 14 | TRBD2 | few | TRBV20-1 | CSGRTSGSADTQYF | TGCAGTGGCCGGACTAGCGGGAGTGCAGATACGCAGTATTTT
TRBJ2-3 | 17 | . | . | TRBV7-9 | CASTHTGAFGSTDTQYF | TGTGCCAGCACACACACTGGCGCATTCGGGAGCACAGATACGCAGTATTTT
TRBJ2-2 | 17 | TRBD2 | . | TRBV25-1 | CASSGYSGTRNTGELFF | TGTGCCAGCAGTGGATACTCCGGGACTAGGAACACCGGGGAGCTGTTTTTT
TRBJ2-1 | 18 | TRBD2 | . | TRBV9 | CASSVTGRLASQGNEQFF | TGTGCCAGCAGCGTAACTGGACGACTAGCGAGTCAAGGTAATGAGCAGTTCTTC
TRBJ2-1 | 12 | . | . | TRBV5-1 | CASSVTGSVQFF | TGCGCCAGCAGCGTAACGGGAAGTGTGCAGTTCTTC
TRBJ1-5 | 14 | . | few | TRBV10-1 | CASSPAGFYQPQHF | TGCGCCAGCTCCCCGGCAGGGTTCTATCAGCCCCAGCATTTT
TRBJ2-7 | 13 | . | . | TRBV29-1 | CSVLFDRDYDQYF | TGCAGCGTTCTCTTCGACAGGGACTACGACCAGTACTTC
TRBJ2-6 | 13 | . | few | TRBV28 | CAISRSGANVLTF | TGTGCCATCTCCAGATCTGGGGCCAACGTCCTGACTTTC
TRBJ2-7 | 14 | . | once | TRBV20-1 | CSASKIIGYPEQYF | TGCAGTGCTAGTAAGATTATTGGTTATCCCGAGCAGTACTTC
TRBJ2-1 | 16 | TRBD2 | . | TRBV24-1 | CATSDFSGRSYNEQFF | TGTGCCACCAGTGATTTCAGCGGGAGGTCCTACAATGAGCAGTTCTTC
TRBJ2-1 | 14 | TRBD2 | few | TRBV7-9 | CASSLASGGLEQFF | TGTGCCAGCAGCTTAGCTAGCGGGGGTCTGGAGCAGTTCTTC
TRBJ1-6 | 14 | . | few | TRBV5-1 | CASSLERGASPLHF | TGCGCCAGCAGCTTGGAAAGGGGAGCTTCACCCCTCCACTTT
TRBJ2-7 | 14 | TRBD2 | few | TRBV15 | CATTRDYGLHEQYF | TGTGCCACAACCCGGGACTACGGTCTCCACGAGCAGTACTTC
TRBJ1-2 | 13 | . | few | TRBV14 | CASSLGFSYGYTF | TGTGCCAGCAGCCTAGGTTTCAGCTATGGCTACACCTTC
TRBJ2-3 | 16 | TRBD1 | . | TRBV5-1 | CASSTRDRGQGDTQYF | TGCGCCAGCAGTACTAGGGACAGAGGGCAGGGGGATACGCAGTATTTT
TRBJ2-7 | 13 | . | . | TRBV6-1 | CASRQGLDLEQYF | TGTGCCAGCAGACAGGGTTTAGACCTTGAGCAGTACTTC
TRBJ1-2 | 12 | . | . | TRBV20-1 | CGGLADDYGYTF | TGCGGAGGGCTAGCGGACGACTATGGCTACACCTTC
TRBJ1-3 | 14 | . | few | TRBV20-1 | CSARQASSGNTIYF | TGCAGTGCTCGACAGGCCAGCTCTGGAAACACCATATATTTT
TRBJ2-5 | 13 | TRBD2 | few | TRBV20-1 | CSASQAGRETQYF | TGCAGTGCTAGCCAAGCGGGACGAGAGACCCAGTACTTC
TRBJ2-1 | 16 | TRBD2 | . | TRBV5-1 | CASSRPLASGNNEQFF | TGCGCCAGCAGCCGTCCCCTGGCTAGCGGTAACAATGAGCAGTTCTTC
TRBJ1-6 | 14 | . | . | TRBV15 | CATSLGTIRSPLHF | TGTGCCACCAGCCTAGGGACTATACGTTCACCCCTCCACTTT
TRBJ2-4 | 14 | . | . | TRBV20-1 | CSASEPLAKNIQYF | TGCAGTGCTAGCGAACCACTAGCCAAAAACATTCAGTACTTC
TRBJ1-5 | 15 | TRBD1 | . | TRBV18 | CASSPRTGADQPQHF | TGTGCCAGCTCTCCTAGGACAGGGGCTGATCAGCCCCAGCATTTT
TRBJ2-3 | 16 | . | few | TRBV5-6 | CASSREWVEVTDTQYF | TGTGCCAGCAGCCGGGAGTGGGTTGAGGTCACAGATACGCAGTATTTT
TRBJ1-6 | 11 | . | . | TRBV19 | CASSMGGPLHF | TGTGCCAGTAGTATGGGGGGACCCCTCCACTTT
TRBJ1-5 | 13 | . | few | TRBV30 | CAWSVRDGGPQHF | TGTGCCTGGAGTGTACGCGACGGCGGGCCCCAGCATTTT
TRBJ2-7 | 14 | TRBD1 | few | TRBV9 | CASSARDSLYEQYF | TGTGCCAGCAGCGCCCGGGACAGCCTCTACGAGCAGTACTTC
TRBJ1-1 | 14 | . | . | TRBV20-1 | CSASGGPWGAEAFF | TGCAGTGCTAGCGGGGGCCCGTGGGGAGCTGAAGCTTTCTTT
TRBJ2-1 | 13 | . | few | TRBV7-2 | CASSRGGVTEQFF | TGTGCCAGCAGCAGGGGGGGGGTTACTGAGCAGTTCTTC
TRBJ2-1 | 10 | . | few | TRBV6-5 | CATNHPPQFF | TGTGCCACCAACCACCCCCCGCAGTTCTTC
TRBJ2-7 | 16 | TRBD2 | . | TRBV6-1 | CASSESLAGAKYEQYF | TGTGCCAGCAGCGAATCACTAGCGGGGGCGAAATACGAGCAGTACTTC
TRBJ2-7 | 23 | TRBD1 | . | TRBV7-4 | CASSLVTAGTGGSGGRLPYEQYF | TGTGCCAGCAGCTTAGTGACGGCTGGGACAGGGGGCAGTGGCGGGAGGCTCCCCTACGAGCAGTACTTC
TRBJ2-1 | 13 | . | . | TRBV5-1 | CASSLATVNEQFF | TGCGCCAGCAGCTTGGCCACGGTCAATGAGCAGTTCTTC
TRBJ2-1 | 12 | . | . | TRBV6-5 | CASTQTGQQQFF | TGTGCCAGCACACAAACGGGGCAGCAGCAGTTCTTC
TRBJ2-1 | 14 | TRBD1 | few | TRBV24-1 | CATSDPGQGDEQFF | TGTGCCACCAGTGACCCGGGACAGGGAGACGAGCAGTTCTTC
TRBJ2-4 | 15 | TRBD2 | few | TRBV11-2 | CASSEREVGENIQYF | TGTGCCAGCAGCGAGCGGGAGGTGGGTGAGAACATTCAGTACTTC
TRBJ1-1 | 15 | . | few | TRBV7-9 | CASSFGIGTHDEAFF | TGTGCCAGCAGCTTTGGTATAGGGACCCACGATGAAGCTTTCTTT
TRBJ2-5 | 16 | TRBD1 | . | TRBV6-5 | CASSYGGTGGAQTQYF | TGTGCCAGCAGTTACGGGGGGACAGGGGGCGCCCAGACCCAGTACTTC
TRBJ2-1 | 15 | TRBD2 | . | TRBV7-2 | CASSATERLAVEQFF | TGTGCCAGCAGCGCGACAGAACGACTAGCAGTTGAGCAGTTCTTC